This T cell receptor (beta chain) emerged from a study of shared clonotypes between healthy human individuals. The authors distributed each subset's genomic DNA evenly over several immunoSEQ plates. Assay: immunoSEQ multiplex PCR; the TCRdb copy retains only in-frame clones and omits some. The table lists fewer than 650,000 clones, around 78% of them singletons. V was pared by 4 bases and J by 0 bases, with 4 bases of the junction left unmatched. The CDR3 has 16 residues. Per germline, CDR1 SGHRS and CDR2 YFSETQ. This sequence originates from a woman in her forties in good health. Some clones in this sample may be carry-over from other donors' samples. The sample was PBMCs. The rearrangement joins TRBV5-1 to TRBJ1-3; 10 positions agree with TRBD1. CDR3 protein: CASSTGTGVSGNTIYF. CDR3 sequence (DNA): TGCGCCAGCAGCACGGGGACAGGGGTCTCTGGAAACACCATATATTTT.